One and the same sample provided the 31 T cell receptor beta chains below, sequenced in a study of blood T cell repertoires in COVID-19. TCRdb's copy holds only in-frame clones and misses some; the assay was immunoSEQ multiplex PCR. This table has 220,000 or so clones, about four fifths appearing once. Input material: peripheral blood. The receptors originated from a woman of 80 years or more with acute or convalescent COVID-19.

The chain joins TRBV2 to TRBJ2-2; 16 bases match TRBD2. V dropped 7 bases and J dropped 6; count of bases not matched to a gene: 2. The CDR3 totals 15 residues. Germline values: CDR1 SNHLY, CDR2 FYNNEI. CDR3 residues: CASTGTSGGAGELFF. The CDR3 DNA reads TGTGCCAGCACCGGGACTAGCGGGGGGGCCGGGGAGCTGTTTTTT. The complete variable domain, with remaining parts taken from reference TRBV2 and TRBJ2-2, reads EPEVTQTPSHQVTQMGQEVILRCVPISNHLYFYWYRQILGQKVEFLVSFYNNEISEKSEIFDDQFSVERPDGSNFTLKIRSTKLEDSAMYFCASTGTSGGAGELFFGEGSRLTVL.

V and J are TRBV7-2 and TRBJ1-1; TRBD1 matches at 7 bases. J was trimmed by 11 bases and V by 6 bases; bases with no gene match: 9. The germline CDR1 and CDR2 sequences are SGHTA and FQGNSA. CDR3 length: 12 amino acids. CDR3 region: CASRQRTGLAFF. In DNA, the CDR3 is TGTGCCAGCAGACAACGGACAGGACTCGCTTTCTTT.

This sequence joins TRBV14 and TRBJ1-2, with D unresolved. Germline CDR1 and CDR2: SGHDN and FVKESK. V was pared by 4 bases and J by 5 bases, with 8 bases between. This CDR3 region has 12 residues. DNA of the CDR3: TGTGCCAGCAGCCCGGGTCCTTATGGCTACACCTTC. This sequence encodes CASSPGPYGYTF.

The V gene is TRBV7-2, the J gene TRBJ2-1; D might be TRBD2 (7 bases). Trimming took off 4 bases at V and 7 bases at J, with 17 bases between the two ends. Germline CDR1 reads SGHTA; CDR2 reads FQGNSA. The CDR3 has 15 amino acids. The DNA of the CDR3 is TGTGCCAGCAGCTCATCCTACGGGGGGCAAAATGAGCAGTTCTTC. Translated, it gives CASSSSYGGQNEQFF.

The chain is built from TRBV4-1 and TRBJ2-2, with 7 positions matching TRBD1. Losses at the gene ends were 0 bases for V and 7 bases for J; bases not matched to a gene: 5. The CDR3 loop spans 15 amino acids. Germline assignment: CDR1 MGHRA and CDR2 YSYEKL. CDR3 sequence (DNA): TGCGCCAGCAGCCAAGAAAGACAGGGCGTCGGGGAGCTGTTTTTT. It translates to CASSQERQGVGELFF.

In its sample, this clone was seen once. The rearrangement joins TRBV19 to TRBJ1-4, with a weak D call TRBD1 (5 bases). V lost 5 bases and J 2 bases, leaving 21 bases between the germline ends. There are 18 residues in the CDR3. The germline gives CDR1 LNHDA, CDR2 SQIVND (reference sequence). The CDR3 bases are TGTGCCAGTAGTGTCGTGGGGAGGCCCCGGGGCACTAATGAAAAACTGTTTTTT. Its translation: CASSVVGRPRGTNEKLFF.

This chain connects TRBV18 to TRBJ2-7; TRBD1 matches at 7 bases. Germline CDR1 is KGHSH and CDR2 is LQKENI. This CDR3 has 17 amino acids. The ends lost 3 bases at V and 1 base at J; junction bases unmatched: 12. CDR3 loop: CASSPSPGTANSYEQYF. The CDR3, as DNA: TGTGCCAGCTCACCTTCCCCCGGGACAGCCAATTCCTACGAGCAGTACTTC.

CDR3 loop: CASSPGTSGGSETQYF. CDR3 nucleotide sequence: TGCGCCAGCAGCCCGGGGACTAGCGGGGGGTCAGAGACCCAGTACTTC. The rearrangement joins TRBV5-1 to TRBJ2-5; TRBD2 agrees at 15 bases. Germline CDR1 reads SGHRS; CDR2 reads YFSETQ. CDR3 length: 16 residues. The trim removed 4 bases at V and 4 bases at J, leaving 5 bases unmatched.

V usage is TRBV11-3 and J usage is TRBJ1-1; 7 bases are a match to TRBD1. Germline V gene data show CDR1 as SGHNT and CDR2 as YENEEA. Unmatched junction bases numbered 7, after V lost 2 bases and J lost 4 bases. CDR3 length: 15 amino acids. The CDR3 loop is CASSLSPTGPTEAFF. CDR3 nucleotide sequence: TGTGCCAGCAGCTTATCCCCGACAGGGCCCACTGAAGCTTTCTTT.

The V gene is TRBV19, the J gene TRBJ2-1; D is possibly TRBD2 (5 bases). Germline V lookup: CDR1 LNHDA, CDR2 SQIVND (reference sequence). The V end lost 4 bases, the J end lost 4 bases, and 8 bases lay between the germline ends. CDR3 length: 13 residues. The CDR3 nucleotides read TGTGCCAGTAGTACCACTAGGTACAATGAGCAGTTCTTC. It specifies CASSTTRYNEQFF.

This rearrangement joins TRBV2 to TRBJ2-2, with TRBD2 matching 8 bases. The CDR3 is made up of 15 amino acids. The germline V gene encodes CDR1 SNHLY and CDR2 FYNNEI. V gave up 5 bases and J gave up 6 bases; unmatched junction bases: 8. The CDR3 protein is CASSSPGGPAGELFF. CDR3 sequence (DNA): TGTGCCAGCAGTTCTCCGGGGGGGCCGGCCGGGGAGCTGTTTTTT. The whole variable domain, remainder taken from reference TRBV2 and TRBJ2-2, is EPEVTQTPSHQVTQMGQEVILRCVPISNHLYFYWYRQILGQKVEFLVSFYNNEISEKSEIFDDQFSVERPDGSNFTLKIRSTKLEDSAMYFCASSSPGGPAGELFFGEGSRLTVL.

This chain joins TRBV28 and TRBJ1-6; TRBD1 matches at 7 bases. CDR1 and CDR2 (germline): MDHEN, SYDVKM. Trimming removed 3 bases from V and 9 bases from J; junction bases left unmatched: 8. The CDR3 is 15 amino acids. CDR3 sequence: CASSLRGGAGSPLHF. In nucleotides, the CDR3 is TGTGCCAGCAGTTTGCGAGGGGGCGCCGGTTCACCCCTCCACTTT.

This chain joins TRBV5-1 and TRBJ2-7; 7 bases match TRBD1. Germline V gives CDR1 SGHRS, CDR2 YFSETQ. The V gene end was trimmed by 3 bases and the J gene end by 0 bases; junction bases not matched to a gene: 6. The CDR3 sequence is 15 residues long. This chain's CDR3 is CASSYTRDSSYEQYF. The CDR3 coding sequence is TGCGCCAGCAGCTATACCCGGGACAGCTCCTACGAGCAGTACTTC.

The chain is built from TRBV7-8 and TRBJ2-1; TRBD1 matches 7 bases. Per germline, CDR1 SGHVS and CDR2 FQNEAQ. The CDR3 is 13 residues long. The V gene end was trimmed by 5 bases and the J gene end by 12 bases; junction bases not matched to a gene: 10. In DNA, the CDR3 is TGTGCCAGCAGCACCCGACAGGGCCGAGGGCAGTTCTTC. Encoded protein: CASSTRQGRGQFF.

The chain recombines TRBV7-2 with TRBJ1-5; TRBD1 aligns across 8 bases. This CDR3 is 16 amino acids long. With 1 base clipped from V and 2 bases from J, the junction kept 4 bases outside the gene matches. CDR1 is SGHTA and CDR2 is FQGNSA in the germline V gene. CDR3 DNA sequence: TGTGCCAGCAGCTTAGTTTCGACAGGGGGCAATCAGCCCCAGCATTTT. Residues: CASSLVSTGGNQPQHF.

The V call is TRBV19, the J call TRBJ2-2; D is ambiguous. The germline CDR1 and CDR2 sequences are LNHDA and SQIVND (reference sequence). V lost 4 bases, J lost 7 bases, and 10 bases lay in between. The CDR3 spans 13 residues. The CDR3 nucleotides read TGTGCCAGTAGTACCTACTTGAGCGGGGAGCTGTTTTTT. It specifies CASSTYLSGELFF.

This sequence joins TRBV2 and TRBJ1-4, with D possibly being TRBD1 (5 bases). Germline assignment: CDR1 SNHLY and CDR2 FYNNEI. The CDR3 has 18 residues. The V gene lost 10 bases and the J gene lost 0 bases, with 24 bases spanning the gap. CDR3 protein: CAMKGRPQGSPTNEKLFF. The CDR3 DNA reads as TGTGCCATGAAAGGCCGGCCGCAGGGAAGCCCAACTAATGAAAAACTGTTTTTT.

Points on this clone: In the same sample, other DNA sequences code for this CDR3. CDR3 region: CASSLEGQNTEAFF. The CDR3 DNA reads as TGCGCCAGCAGCTTGGAAGGACAGAACACTGAAGCTTTCTTT. This chain joins TRBV5-1 and TRBJ1-1; possibly TRBD1 for D (5 bases). The V and J ends lost 0 bases and 1 base respectively, with 7 bases between them. The CDR3 is 14 amino acids. From germline, CDR1 is SGHRS and CDR2 YFSETQ. The full variable domain, its missing parts supplied by reference TRBV5-1 and TRBJ1-1, is KAGVTQTPRYLIKTRGQQVTLSCSPISGHRSVSWYQQTPGQGLQFLFEYFSETQRNKGNFPGRFSGRQFSNSRSEMNVSTLELGDSALYLCASSLEGQNTEAFFGQGTRLTVV.

CDR3 coding DNA: TGTGCCAGCAGCCCACAGACCGACACTGAAGCTTTCTTT. Its translation is CASSPQTDTEAFF. This sequence joins TRBV16 and TRBJ1-1; no clear D. The CDR3 totals 13 residues. Germline values: CDR1 KGHSY, CDR2 FQNENV. V was trimmed by 4 bases and J by 3 bases, leaving 9 bases between them.

The rearrangement uses TRBV5-4 and TRBJ2-6, with D perhaps TRBD1 or TRBD2 (6 bases each). There are 18 residues in the CDR3. CDR1 SGHNT and CDR2 YYREEE come from the germline V gene (reference sequence). The V end was cut by 4 bases, the J end by 0 bases, with 17 bases between. DNA for the CDR3: TGTGCCAGCAGCGTGGGGGGCGGAGTCAGCTCTGGGGCCAACGTCCTGACTTTC. This gives the protein CASSVGGGVSSGANVLTF.

The rearrangement joins TRBV5-6 to TRBJ2-7; TRBD2 might be the D (6 bases). Trimming left V 0 bases short and J 3 bases short, with 16 bases between. The CDR3 runs to 16 residues. Germline V gene sequence: CDR1 SGHDT, CDR2 YYEEEE. CDR3: CASSLGPGSSGYEQYF. CDR3 DNA sequence: TGTGCCAGCAGCTTGGGACCCGGGAGTAGTGGCTACGAGCAGTACTTC.

CDR3 residues: CASSPVGTGGRGYTF. Written as DNA, the CDR3 is TGCGCCAGCAGCCCGGTTGGGACAGGGGGTCGTGGCTACACCTTC. The genes are TRBV5-1 and TRBJ1-2, with 11 bases aligning to TRBD1. Germline V gene data show CDR1 as SGHRS and CDR2 as YFSETQ. Trimming took 4 bases from V and 7 from J; bases not matched to a gene: 9. The CDR3 is 15 amino acids. Based on the CDR3 plus reference TRBV5-1 and TRBJ1-2, the full variable domain is KAGVTQTPRYLIKTRGQQVTLSCSPISGHRSVSWYQQTPGQGLQFLFEYFSETQRNKGNFPGRFSGRQFSNSRSEMNVSTLELGDSALYLCASSPVGTGGRGYTFGSGTRLTVV.

The V and J genes are TRBV7-2 and TRBJ2-3; TRBD1 might be the D (5 bases). The germline V gene encodes CDR1 SGHTA and CDR2 FQGNSA. The CDR3 runs to 13 residues. The V gene lost 0 bases and the J gene lost 6 bases, with 7 bases spanning the gap. The chain's CDR3 is CASSLAPGDTQYF. CDR3 DNA: TGTGCCAGCAGCTTAGCCCCAGGGGATACGCAGTATTTT.

The rearrangement links TRBV5-6 to TRBJ1-3; no clear D gene. The germline gives CDR1 SGHDT, CDR2 YYEEEE. The CDR3 spans 15 residues. V dropped 4 bases and J dropped 0 bases, with 11 bases sitting between them. This CDR3 is CASSPDWSSGNTIYF. CDR3 bases: TGTGCCAGCAGCCCGGACTGGAGCTCTGGAAACACCATATATTTT.

The rearrangement joins TRBV7-2 to TRBJ2-3; 7 bases fit TRBD2. CDR1 is SGHTA and CDR2 is FQGNSA in the germline V gene. Trimming at V came to 5 bases and at J to 1 base, leaving 9 bases not matched to a gene. The CDR3 spans 16 residues. CDR3 amino acids: CASSTRLAGGTDTQYF. CDR3 DNA: TGTGCCAGCAGCACGAGACTAGCCGGGGGCACAGATACGCAGTATTTT.

The CDR3 loop is CASRGLSGAADTQYF. CDR3 in DNA: TGTGCCAGCAGGGGCTTGAGTGGGGCGGCAGATACGCAGTATTTT. The chain recombines TRBV5-4 with TRBJ2-3, with D possibly TRBD1 on 5 matching bases. CDR1 and CDR2 from the germline V gene are SGHNT and YYREEE (reference sequence). The CDR3 has 15 amino acids. The V and J ends lost 5 bases and 4 bases respectively, with 17 bases between them. Full variable domain (remainder filled in from reference TRBV5-4 and TRBJ2-3): ETGVTQSPTHLIKTRGQQVTLRCSSQSGHNTVSWYQQALGQGPQFIFQYYREEENGRGNFPPRFSGLQFPNYSSELNVNALELDDSALYLCASRGLSGAADTQYFGPGTRLTVL.

The J gene is TRBJ1-6, the V gene TRBV5-4, with 7 bases aligning to TRBD1. Trimming at V came to 2 bases and at J to 6 bases, leaving 2 bases not matched to a gene. The CDR3 length is 14 residues. The germline gives CDR1 SGHNT, CDR2 YYREEE (reference sequence). CDR3 DNA sequence: TGTGCCAGCAGCTTCTACAGGGGTAATTCACCCCTCCACTTT. It specifies CASSFYRGNSPLHF. Full variable domain (rest looked up from reference TRBV5-4 and TRBJ1-6): ETGVTQSPTHLIKTRGQQVTLRCSSQSGHNTVSWYQQALGQGPQFIFQYYREEENGRGNFPPRFSGLQFPNYSSELNVNALELDDSALYLCASSFYRGNSPLHFGNGTRLTVT.

This chain joins TRBV11-3 and TRBJ2-2; D may be TRBD2 (5 bases). V lost 0 bases to trimming and J lost 3 bases, with 17 bases between them. The CDR3 runs 18 residues. Germline loops: CDR1 SGHNT, CDR2 YENEEA. The CDR3 sequence is CASSLDSIGRGYTGELFF. Written as DNA, the CDR3 is TGTGCCAGCAGCTTAGATTCGATCGGACGGGGTTACACCGGGGAGCTGTTTTTT.

This clone was recorded only once. The chain combines TRBV3-1 (or the pseudogene TRBV3-2) with TRBJ1-1, with 7 positions matching TRBD1. The CDR3 runs 16 residues. In germline, CDR1 is LGHDT, CDR2 YNNKEL (reference sequence). The junction had 12 bases not matched to a gene; V was cut back by 4 bases and J by 4 bases. Written as DNA, the CDR3 is TGTGCCAGCAGCCCGGACAGGTTCTCAAGGACCACTGAAGCTTTCTTT. It codes for CASSPDRFSRTTEAFF.

This chain joins TRBV19 and TRBJ1-6; D not certain. Germline lookup yields CDR1 LNHDA and CDR2 SQIVND (reference sequence). The CDR3 sequence is 13 residues long. Trimming removed 5 bases from V and 9 bases from J, with 11 bases in between. CDR3 DNA: TGTGCCAGTAGTGGCCTTCGGGGTTCACCCCTCCACTTT. Protein: CASSGLRGSPLHF.

The gene calls are TRBV3-1 (or the pseudogene TRBV3-2) and TRBJ2-7; TRBD2 aligns across 11 bases. The length of the CDR3 is 15 residues. The V gene end was trimmed by 4 bases and the J gene end by 1 base; junction bases not matched to a gene: 3. Germline V gives CDR1 LGHDT, CDR2 YNNKEL (reference sequence). The chain's CDR3 is CASSPPSGGSYEQYF. CDR3 nucleotides: TGTGCCAGCAGCCCCCCTAGCGGGGGGTCCTACGAGCAGTACTTC.